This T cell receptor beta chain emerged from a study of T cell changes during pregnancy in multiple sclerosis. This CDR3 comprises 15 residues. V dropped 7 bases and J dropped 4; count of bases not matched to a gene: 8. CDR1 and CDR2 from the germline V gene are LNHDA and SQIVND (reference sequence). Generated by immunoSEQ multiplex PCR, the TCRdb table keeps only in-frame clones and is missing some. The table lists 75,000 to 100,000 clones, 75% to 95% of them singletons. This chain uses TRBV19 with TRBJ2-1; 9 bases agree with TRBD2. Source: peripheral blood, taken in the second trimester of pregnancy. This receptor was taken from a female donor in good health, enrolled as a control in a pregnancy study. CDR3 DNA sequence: TGTGCCAGTACCCTGGGACTAGCAGATTACAATGAGCAGTTCTTC. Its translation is CASTLGLADYNEQFF.